These 26 T cell receptor beta chains share one sample of origin, sequenced in a study of T cell changes during pregnancy in multiple sclerosis. Assay: immunoSEQ multiplex PCR; the TCRdb copy retains only in-frame clones and omits some. The sample has about 20,000 clones, 80% to 90% seen once; the top ten hold roughly 13%. The sample consisted of CD8+ T cells from peripheral blood mononuclear cells, taken in the third trimester of pregnancy. These receptors all stem from a female donor in good health, enrolled as a control in a pregnancy study.

The chain combines TRBV2 with TRBJ1-1; tentatively, D is TRBD1 (6 bases). Between the trimmed V and J ends, which lost 3 bases and 4 bases, there was a span of 6 bases. Germline CDR1 SNHLY, CDR2 FYNNEI. This CDR3 has 12 residues. CDR3 residues: CASSDRGTEAFF. The DNA for the CDR3 is TGTGCCAGCAGTGACAGGGGCACTGAAGCTTTCTTT.

This chain joins TRBV4-2 and TRBJ2-5, with a weak D call TRBD1 (6 bases). CDR3 size: 16 residues. Trimming cost V 0 bases and J 2 bases, with 13 bases left between them. Germline V lookup: CDR1 LGHNA, CDR2 YNFKEQ. The CDR3 reads CASSQDRGRGQETQYF. The CDR3 bases are TGTGCCAGCAGCCAAGATAGGGGGAGAGGACAAGAGACCCAGTACTTC.

The CDR3 sequence is CASSTSGSANTGELFF. CDR3 DNA sequence: TGTGCCAGCAGTACTAGCGGGAGCGCGAACACCGGGGAGCTGTTTTTT. The rearrangement joins TRBV6-9 to TRBJ2-2; 11 positions agree with TRBD2. J lost 0 bases, V lost 5 bases, and 2 bases had no gene match. The germline gives CDR1 MNHGY, CDR2 SVAAGI. This CDR3 contains 16 residues.

The chain is built from TRBV6-5 and TRBJ2-7, with D possibly TRBD2 on 6 matching bases. Germline loops: CDR1 MNHEY, CDR2 SVGAGI. The CDR3 is 13 amino acids. V lost 10 bases and J 0 bases, leaving 13 bases between the germline ends. The CDR3 coding sequence is TGTGCCACCGGCGGGACGAGCTCCTACGAGCAGTACTTC. Translating it yields CATGGTSSYEQYF.

This chain joins TRBV4-3 and TRBJ2-1; 8 bases are shared with TRBD2. After removal of 4 bases from V and 5 bases from J, the junction contained 13 bases not matched to a gene. The V gene's germline CDR1 is LGHNA and CDR2 YSLEER. The CDR3 is 17 amino acids. The CDR3 here is CASSPLSGSPQNNEQFF. The CDR3 DNA follows: TGCGCCAGCAGCCCCCTCAGCGGGAGTCCCCAGAACAATGAGCAGTTCTTC.

This clone was observed once. V usage is TRBV6-5 and J usage is TRBJ2-1, with 9 bases lining up with TRBD2. The CDR3 contains 16 residues. V dropped 2 bases and J dropped 3; count of bases not matched to a gene: 5. Germline CDR1 MNHEY, CDR2 SVGAGI. The CDR3 region is CASSYSSGGVYNEQFF. The DNA of the CDR3 is TGTGCCAGCAGTTACAGTAGCGGGGGTGTCTACAATGAGCAGTTCTTC.

V and J are TRBV18 and TRBJ2-1; a weak D match, TRBD2 (6 bases). The V end lost 3 bases, the J end lost 15 bases, and 15 bases lay between the germline ends. Germline loops: CDR1 KGHSH, CDR2 LQKENI. This CDR3 spans 12 amino acids. CDR3 bases: TGTGCCAGCTCACCCCCGGGGGAAGGCTCGTTCTTC. Translation gives CASSPPGEGSFF. Based on the CDR3 plus reference TRBV18 and TRBJ2-1, the full variable domain is NAGVMQNPRHLVRRRGQEARLRCSPMKGHSHVYWYRQLPEEGLKFMVYLQKENIIDESGMPKERFSAEFPKEGPSILRIQQVVRGDSAAYFCASSPPGEGSFFGPGTRLTVL.

This clone has more than one count but fewer than ten. Distinct nucleotide sequences in the sample also encode this CDR3. The V and J genes are TRBV27 and TRBJ1-4, with 10 nucleotides matching TRBD1. V lost 4 bases and J lost 6; bases outside the gene matches: 5. Germline values: CDR1 MNHEY, CDR2 SMNVEV (reference sequence). CDR3 size: 15 residues. CDR3: CASSSRDRGYEKLFF. CDR3 nucleotide sequence: TGTGCCAGCAGTTCTAGGGACAGGGGATATGAAAAACTGTTTTTT.

J is TRBJ2-3 and V is TRBV6-4; TRBD1 agrees at 11 bases. CDR1 is MRHNA and CDR2 is SNTAGT in the germline V gene. J lost 11 bases, V lost 0 bases, and 7 bases had no gene match. This CDR3 contains 15 residues. CDR3 amino acids: CASSDSGTGGGGQYF. In nucleotides, the CDR3 is TGTGCCAGCAGTGACTCTGGGACAGGGGGAGGAGGGCAGTATTTT.

V gene TRBV5-1 combines with J gene TRBJ2-2; 8 bases line up with TRBD1. Looked up from germline, CDR1 is SGHRS and CDR2 is YFSETQ. With 3 bases clipped from V and 7 bases from J, the junction kept 5 bases outside the gene matches. The CDR3 sequence is 14 residues long. The CDR3 region has the DNA TGCGCCAGCAGCTGGCAGGGGGCGAACGGGGAGCTGTTTTTT. It encodes CASSWQGANGELFF.

V usage is TRBV2 and J usage is TRBJ2-3; 8 bases are shared with TRBD2. The ends lost 7 bases at V and 1 base at J; junction bases unmatched: 16. The CDR3 extends over 18 amino acids. Germline CDR1 reads SNHLY; CDR2 reads FYNNEI. The CDR3 nucleotides read TGTGCCAGCACCGCCCACCCTCGCGGGGGGTCTCGCACAGATACGCAGTATTTT. It yields the protein CASTAHPRGGSRTDTQYF.

This sequence joins TRBV15 and TRBJ2-3; no clear D. There are 18 residues in the CDR3. The germline CDR1 and CDR2 sequences are LNHNV and YYDKDF (reference sequence). Trimming removed 0 bases from V and 1 base from J, with 17 bases in between. The CDR3 is CATSRDLSPPVGTDTQYF. CDR3 DNA: TGTGCCACCAGCAGAGATCTATCCCCGCCTGTCGGCACAGATACGCAGTATTTT. The whole variable domain, remainder taken from reference TRBV15 and TRBJ2-3, is DAMVIQNPRYQVTQFGKPVTLSCSQTLNHNVMYWYQQKSSQAPKLLFHYYDKDFNNEADTPDNFQSRRPNTSFCFLDIRSPGLGDTAMYLCATSRDLSPPVGTDTQYFGPGTRLTVL.

The chain carries TRBV4-2 and TRBJ1-5; possible D gene TRBD1, 6 bases. This CDR3 region has 18 residues. V shed 3 bases and J shed 4 bases, with 22 bases lying between them. CDR1 and CDR2 (germline): LGHNA, YNFKEQ. CDR3 nucleotide sequence: TGTGCCAGCAGCCAGAGTTCGGACAGTCCCTTTACAAATCAGCCCCAGCATTTT. Translation: CASSQSSDSPFTNQPQHF.

The J gene is TRBJ2-7, the V gene TRBV28; no firm D call. Germline V gene sequence: CDR1 MDHEN, CDR2 SYDVKM. Trimming cost V 6 bases and J 6 bases, with 12 bases left between them. The CDR3 loop spans 12 amino acids. CDR3 sequence reads: CASRSTHGEQYF. In nucleotides, the CDR3 is TGTGCCAGCAGATCAACCCACGGCGAGCAGTACTTC.

The chain is built from TRBV7-8 and TRBJ2-7; 8 bases map to TRBD2. The CDR3 has 15 amino acids. V gave up 5 bases and J gave up 1 base; unmatched junction bases: 7. CDR1 SGHVS and CDR2 FQNEAQ come from the germline V gene. The DNA for the CDR3 is TGTGCCAGCAGCCGGCTGGCGGGAGGATCCTACGAGCAGTACTTC. Translated: CASSRLAGGSYEQYF.

The V and J genes are TRBV4-1 and TRBJ2-2; 9 bases map to TRBD1. The CDR3 totals 17 residues. V was clipped by 0 bases and J by 8 bases; unmatched bases: 10. CDR1 MGHRA and CDR2 YSYEKL come from the germline V gene. The CDR3 nucleotides are TGCGCCAGCAGCCAAGATCAGGGGACAGGGCTTAGGGGGGAGCTGTTTTTT. Encoded protein: CASSQDQGTGLRGELFF.

This chain links TRBV9 with TRBJ1-3, with D unclear. Germline CDR1 SGDLS, CDR2 YYNGEE. This CDR3 is 15 amino acids long. Trimming cost V 3 bases and J 0 bases, with 10 bases left between them. The CDR3 sequence: CASSGGRGSGNTIYF. Here the CDR3 DNA reads TGTGCCAGCAGCGGAGGACGGGGCTCTGGAAACACCATATATTTT. The variable domain in full, with the rest retrieved from reference TRBV9 and TRBJ1-3, is DSGVTQTPKHLITATGQRVTLRCSPRSGDLSVYWYQQSLDQGLQFLIQYYNGEERAKGNILERFSAQQFPDLHSELNLSSLELGDSALYFCASSGGRGSGNTIYFGEGSWLTVV.

J is TRBJ2-7 and V is TRBV5-6, with 7 bases identical to TRBD1. Trimming cost V 4 bases and J 6 bases; bases outside gene matches: 4. This CDR3 has 12 residues. Germline V CDR1 and CDR2: SGHDT, YYEEEE. The CDR3, as DNA: TGTGCCAGCAGCCCCCGGACAGGCGAGCAGTACTTC. Residues: CASSPRTGEQYF.

V and J are TRBV9 and TRBJ1-1; TRBD1 is a possible D gene (6 bases). This CDR3 spans 11 amino acids. V was trimmed by 3 bases and J by 8 bases, leaving 8 bases between them. The germline V gene has CDR1 SGDLS and CDR2 YYNGEE. CDR3 sequence reads: CASSDGTEAFF. CDR3 DNA: TGTGCCAGCAGCGACGGGACAGAAGCTTTCTTT.

This sequence joins TRBV28 and TRBJ1-2, with TRBD1 as a possible D gene (5 bases). V was pared by 4 bases and J by 4 bases, with 13 bases between. CDR1 MDHEN and CDR2 SYDVKM come from the germline V gene. The CDR3 has 14 amino acids. The CDR3 nucleotides read TGTGCCAGCAGTTCGCCCTTGGGGGGCTATGGCTACACCTTC. It specifies CASSSPLGGYGYTF.

This chain connects TRBV27 to TRBJ2-1, with TRBD2 as a possible D gene (6 bases). The V gene lost 4 bases and the J gene lost 0 bases, with 16 bases spanning the gap. CDR3 length equals 17 residues. CDR1 and CDR2 from the germline V gene are MNHEY and SMNVEV (reference sequence). The CDR3 DNA reads TGTGCCAGCAGTTACTCACGCGGGGCGAGCTCCTACAATGAGCAGTTCTTC. This gives the protein CASSYSRGASSYNEQFF.

The gene calls are TRBV5-6 and TRBJ2-3, with 7 bases identical to TRBD2. CDR3 length: 15 amino acids. The V gene's germline CDR1 is SGHDT and CDR2 YYEEEE. J gave up 0 bases and V 1 base, and 2 bases lay outside the gene matches. This CDR3 is CASSLRRGSTDTQYF. CDR3 sequence (DNA): TGTGCCAGCAGCTTGAGGCGGGGGAGCACAGATACGCAGTATTTT. Full variable domain (missing parts from reference TRBV5-6 and TRBJ2-3): DAGVTQSPTHLIKTRGQQVTLRCSPKSGHDTVSWYQQALGQGPQFIFQYYEEEERQRGNFPDRFSGHQFPNYSSELNVNALLLGDSALYLCASSLRRGSTDTQYFGPGTRLTVL.

V and J are TRBV10-3 and TRBJ2-7, with D tentatively TRBD1 (6 bases). In germline, CDR1 is ENHRY, CDR2 SYGVKD. There are 13 residues in the CDR3. V lost 3 bases and J 2 bases, leaving 8 bases between the germline ends. CDR3 region: CAISDGDTYEQYF. The CDR3 DNA reads TGTGCCATCAGTGACGGGGACACCTACGAGCAGTACTTC.

The chain carries TRBV19 and TRBJ2-7, with 8 bases matching TRBD2. The junction had 13 bases not matched to a gene; V was cut back by 6 bases and J by 6 bases. This CDR3 region has 15 residues. In germline, CDR1 is LNHDA, CDR2 SQIVND (reference sequence). The CDR3 region has the DNA TGTGCCAGTAGGAGGGCGGGACTAGACTCTTCCGAGCAGTACTTC. It codes for CASRRAGLDSSEQYF.

This clone was counted once. The rearrangement uses TRBV29-1 and TRBJ2-3; no clear D. CDR3 length: 13 amino acids. CDR1 is SQVTM and CDR2 is ANQGSEA in the germline V gene. Trimming shortened V by 4 bases and J by 2 bases, and 10 bases separated the two germline ends. Here the CDR3 DNA reads TGCAGCGTTGGAGGTGGTGCCACAGATACGCAGTATTTT. Protein: CSVGGGATDTQYF.

This sequence joins TRBV29-1 and TRBJ2-1; 7 bases are shared with TRBD2. Germline V CDR1 and CDR2: SQVTM, ANQGSEA. J was trimmed by 3 bases and V by 3 bases; bases with no gene match: 11. The CDR3 length is 16 residues. The CDR3 spells CSVELGGRLNYNEQFF. As DNA, the CDR3 is TGCAGCGTTGAGTTGGGGGGGAGACTGAACTACAATGAGCAGTTCTTC.